This T cell receptor (beta chain) comes out of a study of blood T cell repertoires in COVID-19. Study in general: The United States, Italy and Spain were the sources of the acute and convalescent COVID-19 samples.

Profiling relied on immunoSEQ multiplex PCR, and the TCRdb table lists in-frame clones only, not all of them. The sample carries roughly 200,000 clones, 82% recorded once. Material for sequencing was peripheral blood. The source is a woman in her fifties or sixties with COVID-19, enrolled during active disease.

Here the CDR3 reads CASSPWTGTDTQYF. CDR3 nucleotides: TGTGCCAGCTCACCCTGGACGGGAACAGATACGCAGTATTTT. The gene calls are TRBV18 and TRBJ2-3; D is possibly TRBD2 (5 bases). The germline V and J ends were trimmed by 3 bases and 3 bases, with 10 bases remaining between them. Germline V CDR1 and CDR2: KGHSH, LQKENI. This CDR3 is built from 14 residues.